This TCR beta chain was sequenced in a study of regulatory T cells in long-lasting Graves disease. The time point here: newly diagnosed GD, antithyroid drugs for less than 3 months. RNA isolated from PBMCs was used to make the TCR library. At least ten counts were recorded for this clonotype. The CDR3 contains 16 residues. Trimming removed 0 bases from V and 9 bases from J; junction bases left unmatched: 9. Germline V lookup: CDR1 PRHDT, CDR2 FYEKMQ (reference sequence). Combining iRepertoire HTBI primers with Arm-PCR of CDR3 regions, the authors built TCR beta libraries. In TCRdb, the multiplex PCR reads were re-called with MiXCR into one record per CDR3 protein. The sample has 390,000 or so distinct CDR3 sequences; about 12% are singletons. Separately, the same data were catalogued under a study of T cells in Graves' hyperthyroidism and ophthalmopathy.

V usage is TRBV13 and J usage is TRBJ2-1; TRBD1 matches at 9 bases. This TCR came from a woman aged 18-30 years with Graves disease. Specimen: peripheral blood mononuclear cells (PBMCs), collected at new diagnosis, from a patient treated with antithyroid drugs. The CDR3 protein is CASSLGLGTGISEQFF. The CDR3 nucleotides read TGTGCCAGCAGCTTAGGCCTTGGGACAGGGATAAGTGAGCAGTTCTTC.